These 10 T cell receptor beta chains were all obtained from the same sample, sequenced in a study of technical replicates of blood from a few donors. The table came from immunoSEQ multiplex PCR; TCRdb's copy has only in-frame clones and leaves some out. Here the sample spans about 15,000 clones, approximately 87% being singletons. The specimen was PBMCs. The receptors here all came from a human donor in good health.

This chain uses TRBV27 with TRBJ2-5; the match to TRBD1 covers 8 bases. Unmatched junction bases numbered 11, after V lost 6 bases and J lost 5 bases. Per the germline V gene, CDR1 is MNHEY and CDR2 is SMNVEV (reference sequence). The CDR3 loop spans 15 amino acids. The CDR3 here is CASRPGTGDVETQYF. DNA of the CDR3: TGTGCCAGCAGACCCGGGACAGGCGATGTGGAGACCCAGTACTTC.

This clone occurred once. The chain carries TRBV29-1 and TRBJ2-1, with 8 nucleotides matching TRBD2. The CDR3 consists of 16 residues. The germline V gene encodes CDR1 SQVTM and CDR2 ANQGSEA. J lost 8 bases, V lost 4 bases, and 16 bases had no gene match. The CDR3 reads CSVGVQRTSPRHEQFF. CDR3 DNA sequence: TGCAGCGTTGGGGTACAACGGACTAGCCCACGACATGAGCAGTTCTTC.

CDR3 in amino acids: CASSAGLGRGEQFF. In DNA, the CDR3 is TGTGCCAGCAGTGCCGGACTTGGCCGGGGTGAGCAGTTCTTC. This rearrangement joins TRBV6-5 to TRBJ2-1, with a possible D match to TRBD2 (5 bases). The CDR3 extends over 14 amino acids. Looked up from germline, CDR1 is MNHEY and CDR2 is SVGAGI. V lost 5 bases to trimming and J lost 9 bases, with 17 bases between them.

The CDR3 here is CASSLQGDREKLFF. In DNA, the CDR3 is TGTGCCAGCAGCTTGCAGGGGGACCGGGAAAAACTGTTTTTT. The V gene is TRBV5-4, the J gene TRBJ1-4; 7 positions agree with TRBD1. V was clipped by 1 base and J by 8 bases; unmatched bases: 5. This CDR3 is built from 14 residues. Looked up from germline, CDR1 is SGHNT and CDR2 is YYREEE (reference sequence).

The rearrangement joins TRBV2 to TRBJ1-4, with 8 bases fitting TRBD1. V shed 0 bases, J shed 6 bases, and the junction held 6 bases outside the gene matches. Germline assignment: CDR1 SNHLY and CDR2 FYNNEI. The CDR3 contains 16 residues. The CDR3 sequence is CASSEAPGGGYEKLFF. The CDR3, as DNA: TGTGCCAGCAGTGAAGCCCCAGGGGGCGGGTATGAAAAACTGTTTTTT. The full variable domain, its missing parts supplied by reference TRBV2 and TRBJ1-4, is EPEVTQTPSHQVTQMGQEVILRCVPISNHLYFYWYRQILGQKVEFLVSFYNNEISEKSEIFDDQFSVERPDGSNFTLKIRSTKLEDSAMYFCASSEAPGGGYEKLFFGSGTQLSVL.

The rearrangement uses TRBV6-5 and TRBJ1-2, with 7 bases that match TRBD1. V shed 6 bases and J 5 bases; nucleotides not matched to a gene: 12. The germline V gene has CDR1 MNHEY and CDR2 SVGAGI. The CDR3 covers 15 residues. CDR3 sequence reads: CASRPSGTDRYGYTF. The CDR3 region has the DNA TGTGCCAGCAGGCCTTCCGGGACAGACCGATATGGCTACACCTTC.

This rearrangement joins TRBV5-6 to TRBJ2-5; tentatively, D is TRBD1 (6 bases). V was clipped by 2 bases and J by 5 bases, with 10 bases between them. Germline CDR1 is SGHDT and CDR2 is YYEEEE. CDR3 length: 13 amino acids. The CDR3 loop is CASSFRRGETQYF. DNA for the CDR3: TGTGCCAGCAGCTTTCGCAGGGGCGAGACCCAGTACTTC.

The genes are TRBV5-1 and TRBJ2-1; weak D call: TRBD2 (7 bases). The CDR3 covers 17 residues. Germline assignment: CDR1 SGHRS and CDR2 YFSETQ. V was cut by 0 bases and J by 0 bases, with 13 bases left in between. CDR3 protein: CASSLAGGGSSYNEQFF. The CDR3 DNA reads as TGCGCCAGCAGCTTGGCCGGGGGCGGGAGCTCCTACAATGAGCAGTTCTTC.

The rearrangement uses TRBV19 and TRBJ2-1; the match to TRBD1 covers 8 bases. After removal of 3 bases from V and 1 base from J, the junction contained 5 bases not matched to a gene. Germline V CDR1 and CDR2: LNHDA, SQIVND (reference sequence). There are 16 residues in the CDR3. CDR3 protein: CASSIQYRGSYNEQFF. In DNA form, the CDR3 reads TGTGCCAGTAGTATTCAGTACAGGGGGTCCTACAATGAGCAGTTCTTC. The whole variable domain, remainder taken from reference TRBV19 and TRBJ2-1, is DGGITQSPKYLFRKEGQNVTLSCEQNLNHDAMYWYRQDPGQGLRLIYYSQIVNDFQKGDIAEGYSVSREKKESFPLTVTSAQKNPTAFYLCASSIQYRGSYNEQFFGPGTRLTVL.

This clone came up once. The chain combines TRBV5-4 with TRBJ2-7, with D hard to call. The CDR3 consists of 12 residues. Germline V gives CDR1 SGHNT, CDR2 YYREEE (reference sequence). The V gene lost 0 bases and the J gene lost 7 bases, with 8 bases spanning the gap. DNA of the CDR3: TGTGCCAGCAGCTTGGGCTGGGCAGAGCAGTACTTC. This codes for CASSLGWAEQYF.